Here is one TCR beta chain with its context. Which antigen it targets is not known. No much larger clone is present one base from it, and per-base qualities are unavailable. The source of the sample is a study of OX40 agonist ivuxolimab in advanced cancers. About the full investigation: Ivuxolimab was an agonistic, fully human IgG2 monoclonal antibody directed against OX40 (CD134), a costimulatory receptor. Intravenous ivuxolimab was administered to patients every 2 weeks at six dose levels: 0.01, 0.1, 0.3, 1.5, 3 and 10 mg/kg. Of the roughly 54 dose-escalation patients, hepatocellular carcinoma was present in 19, melanoma in roughly 15, renal cell carcinoma in 9 and head and neck cancer in 9. The dose-escalation cohort was about 83% male with a mean age of around 62 years, ranging from about 20 to 85. Prior anti-PD-1, anti-PD-L1 or anti-CTLA-4 therapy was permitted, and approximately 41% of dose-escalation patients had received checkpoint inhibitors. Three dose-escalation patients achieved partial responses, one with hepatocellular carcinoma and two with cutaneous melanoma. The point of sequencing TCRbeta in the periphery was to test whether ivuxolimab changed TCR sequence diversity and drove clonal T-cell expansion. The monotherapy dose-escalation portion (N of about 49 patients) of the phase I ivuxolimab trial is reported in the paper.

To sequence the TCRbeta CDR3 region, genomic DNA was isolated from the sorted cells. The immunoSEQ Assay was used to sequence the TCRbeta CDR3 regions. In its TCRdb copy, this immuneACCESS table keeps in-frame sequences only and misses some clones. Where compared with another copy, unresolved V genes explain less than half of these, and the others have no known cause. This sample gives tens of thousands of clones in total; over 60% of them show up just once. The top ten clonotypes cover over 1.5% of the sample. The trial excluded patients who had a history of autoimmune disease or who were on systemic immunosuppression. Peripheral blood for TCR sequencing was drawn from every dose cohort at baseline, at cycle 4 day 1 and at cycle 7 day 1. The samples were taken from a phase I, first-in-human, multicenter, open-label dose-escalation trial of ivuxolimab. Adults with locally advanced or metastatic melanoma, renal cell carcinoma, hepatocellular carcinoma or head and neck squamous cell carcinoma were enrolled in the trial. Before TCR sequencing, CD4+ T cells and CD8+ T cells from peripheral blood were sorted into separate populations.

Sequences MNHNY (CDR1) and SVGAGI (CDR2) are obtained from the germline V gene (reference sequence). The V end loses 5 bases and the J end loses 2 bases, and a stretch of 4 bases separates them. The CDR3 spans 11 residues, from the cysteine through the phenylalanine. Only the CDR3 portion is preserved as DNA: 33 bases, with reading frame beginning at the first base. What the authors observed across the whole study: After ivuxolimab, more expanded clones were found on average in CD8+ T cells than in CD4+ T cells. Low levels of normalized T-cell clonal expansion were also seen in some nonresponding patients. At doses of 0.1 to 3.0 mg/kg, clonal expansion of both CD4+ and CD8+ T cells in blood was seen between baseline and week 6. Which antigens the clonally expanded peripheral T cells were specific for was not determined. In the 0.1-3.0 mg/kg groups, partial responders were among the patients with the lowest normalized peripheral clonal expansion, particularly in CD8+ T cells.

The sequence links TRBV6-6 to TRBJ2-7, with the D gene not confidently named. The sequence was obtained from an adult with an advanced solid tumor such as melanoma, head and neck, liver or kidney cancer. This material consisted of CD4+ or CD8+ T cells sorted from blood, taken in a trial of the OX40 agonist ivuxolimab. For the CDR3, the sequence is CASSATYEQYF. The DNA reads as follows: TGTGCCAGCAGTGCAACCTACGAGCAGTACTTC.